These 3 T cell receptor beta chains share one sample of origin, sequenced in a study of blood T cell repertoires in COVID-19. Sequencing used immunoSEQ multiplex PCR; TCRdb keeps in-frame clones, though not all of them. Among 200,000 to 250,000 clones listed, about 91% were seen once. Material for sequencing was peripheral blood. The receptors derive from a woman aged 35 to 49 with acute or convalescent COVID-19.

This chain joins TRBV2 and TRBJ2-7, with a weak D call TRBD1 (6 bases). The CDR3 is 12 amino acids. Germline CDR1 SNHLY, CDR2 FYNNEI. The V and J ends lost 9 bases and 4 bases respectively, with 13 bases between them. As DNA, the CDR3 is TGTGCCAGTCTAGGGGGATCGTACGAGCAGTACGTC. Translation: CASLGGSYEQYV.

In its sample, this clone was seen a few times. The V call is TRBV27, the J call TRBJ2-3; D is possibly TRBD1 (7 bases). The CDR3 sequence is 15 residues long. Between the trimmed V and J ends, which lost 6 bases and 3 bases, there was a span of 16 bases. The germline V gene has CDR1 MNHEY and CDR2 SMNVEV (reference sequence). The CDR3 DNA reads as TGTGCCAGCAGGCTTCCAGGGGGAGGAACAGATACGCAGTATTTT. As protein: CASRLPGGGTDTQYF.

V is TRBV11-2 and J is TRBJ1-2; 8 nucleotides match TRBD1. Germline V gene lookup returns CDR1 SGHAT and CDR2 FQNNGV. After removal of 1 base from V and 4 bases from J, the junction contained 5 bases not matched to a gene. The CDR3 contains 15 residues. CDR3 bases: TGTGCCAGCAGCTTAGCAGGGGGCGGGAGCTATGGCTACACCTTC. Amino acids: CASSLAGGGSYGYTF.